The subject of this entry is one T cell receptor (beta chain). Per the authors' pipeline: Estimation of nucleated cell counts was performed using reference gene primer amplification. This table comes from immunoSEQ multiplex PCR, and its TCRdb copy is limited to in-frame clones, with some not included. V and J calls and clone size come straight from that table; D and trimming were deduced from the DNA. Of about 300,000 clones in the sample, under 90% were seen once. V was shortened by 0 bases and J by 7 bases, with 15 bases between the two germline ends. The CDR3 has 15 amino acids. The germline gives CDR1 SGHDN, CDR2 FVKESK. This entry is derived from a study of blood T cell repertoires in COVID-19. Across the whole study: The United States, Italy and Spain supplied acute and convalescent COVID-19 samples. PBMCs, B-cell-depleted T cells, or T cells provided the cDNA or gDNA that made up the material.

The sample taken for sequencing was peripheral blood. The source is a woman in her twenties or thirties with COVID-19, enrolled during active disease. This chain connects TRBV14 to TRBJ1-2; D ambiguous. The DNA for the CDR3 is TGTGCCAGCAGCCAAGATATGGCTTCAGTTGGTGGCTACACCTTC. Translation gives CASSQDMASVGGYTF. Supplemented by reference TRBV14 and TRBJ1-2, the full variable domain reads EAGVTQFPSHSVIEKGQTVTLRCDPISGHDNLYWYRRVMGKEIKFLLHFVKESKQDESGMPNNRFLAERTGGTYSTLKVQPAELEDSGVYFCASSQDMASVGGYTFGSGTRLTVV.